The 8 T cell receptor beta chains reported below all come from one sample, sequenced in a study of early T cells in non-severe SARS-CoV-2 infection. TCRdb used MiXCR to reprocess the 5' RACE reads, holding one entry per CDR3 protein. The top ten clones hold approximately 5.4% of a sample with around 46,000 distinct CDR3 sequences, less than 6.5% of them seen once. The sample here was whole blood, taken at baseline. The source is an adult who was a healthcare worker with PCR-confirmed SARS-CoV-2 infection or an uninfected control (not recorded which).

This clonotype was observed many times. The genes are TRBV20-1 and TRBJ2-1; TRBD2 agrees at 10 bases. Germline CDR1 is DFQATT and CDR2 is SNEGSKA (reference sequence). The ends lost 3 bases at V and 6 bases at J; junction bases unmatched: 5. This CDR3 has 14 amino acids. DNA for the CDR3: TGCAGTGCTAGCGGGACTAGCGAAACCAATGAGCAGTTCTTC. Translated, it gives CSASGTSETNEQFF.

This clonotype occurred many times. V and J are TRBV7-9 and TRBJ1-6; D is perhaps TRBD1 (5 bases). Between the trimmed V and J ends, which lost 3 bases and 3 bases, there was a span of 9 bases. CDR1 and CDR2 from the germline V gene are SEHNR and FQNEAQ (reference sequence). CDR3 size: 15 residues. CDR3: CASSLGRFYNSPLHF. The CDR3 DNA follows: TGTGCCAGCAGCTTGGGACGGTTCTATAATTCACCCCTCCACTTT.

This clonotype was recorded many times. V is TRBV6-5 and J is TRBJ2-7; 9 nucleotides line up with TRBD2. From germline, CDR1 is MNHEY and CDR2 SVGAGI. V lost 0 bases to trimming and J lost 6 bases; unmatched junction nucleotides: 6. CDR3 length equals 15 residues. CDR3 protein: CASSYSAGGPPEQYF. CDR3 coding DNA: TGTGCCAGCAGTTACTCGGCGGGAGGGCCTCCCGAGCAGTACTTC.

This clonotype was seen repeatedly, ten times or more. J is TRBJ1-1 and V is TRBV29-1, with D unresolved. The V end lost 2 bases, the J end lost 0 bases, and 7 bases lay between the germline ends. In germline, CDR1 is SQVTM, CDR2 ANQGSEA. The CDR3 loop spans 13 amino acids. The CDR3 here is CSVERQMNTEAFF. In DNA, the CDR3 is TGCAGCGTTGAACGGCAGATGAACACTGAAGCTTTCTTT.

This clonotype was recorded many times. CDR3 in DNA: TGTGCCTGGAGTGTTATTGCGGGCCCTACCGGGGAGCTGTTTTTT. Encoded protein: CAWSVIAGPTGELFF. The chain carries TRBV30 and TRBJ2-2, with D possibly being TRBD2 (5 bases). Germline V gives CDR1 GTSNPN, CDR2 SVGIG (reference sequence). The ends were cut back, 0 bases at V and 5 bases at J, with 13 bases in the middle. The CDR3 has 15 residues. Full variable domain (missing parts from reference TRBV30 and TRBJ2-2): SQTIHQWPATLVQPVGSPLSLECTVEGTSNPNLYWYRQAAGRGLQLLFYSVGIGQISSEVPQNLSASRPQDRQFILSSKKLLLSDSGFYLCAWSVIAGPTGELFFGEGSRLTVL.

This clonotype came up many times. V gene TRBV19 combines with J gene TRBJ2-7, with 8 positions matching TRBD1. With 7 bases clipped from V and 3 bases from J, the junction kept 5 bases outside the gene matches. This CDR3 is 13 amino acids long. Germline CDR1 is LNHDA and CDR2 is SQIVND (reference sequence). The CDR3 DNA reads as TGTGCCAGTAAGGGACAGGCTGGCTACGAGCAGTACTTC. It yields the protein CASKGQAGYEQYF.

The chain recombines TRBV5-1 with TRBJ2-5, with D perhaps matching TRBD1 or TRBD2 (6 bases each). The germline gives CDR1 SGHRS, CDR2 YFSETQ. The CDR3 length is 15 residues. With 1 base removed from V and 7 bases from J, the gap between germline ends came to 17 bases. The CDR3 bases are TGCGCCAGCAGCTTGTTGATGGGGGGCGCCAGGACCCAGTACTTC. It codes for CASSLLMGGARTQYF. Full variable domain (outside the CDR3, taken from reference TRBV5-1 and TRBJ2-5): KAGVTQTPRYLIKTRGQQVTLSCSPISGHRSVSWYQQTPGQGLQFLFEYFSETQRNKGNFPGRFSGRQFSNSRSEMNVSTLELGDSALYLCASSLLMGGARTQYFGPGTRLLVL.

This clonotype showed up many times. The chain couples TRBV7-9 to TRBJ2-7; the D is unclear. The CDR3 sequence is 15 residues long. Trimming cost V 5 bases and J 2 bases, with 16 bases left between them. Germline lookup yields CDR1 SEHNR and CDR2 FQNEAQ (reference sequence). In DNA, the CDR3 is TGTGCCAGCAGCCCAGTTACGACAATTACCTACGAGCAGTACTTC. Translated, it gives CASSPVTTITYEQYF.